Listed here is a single T cell receptor beta chain. Its cognate antigen is unknown. These data originate in a study of cytomegalovirus exposure and HLA in healthy donors. PCR employed 60 Vbeta and 13 Jbeta primers. Assay used: immunoSEQ multiplex PCR; TCRdb lists only in-frame clones, some missing. Of roughly 160,000 clones listed, almost 80% are singletons. The length of the CDR3 is 14 residues. The ends were cut back, 2 bases at V and 4 bases at J, with 10 bases in the middle. Germline-derived CDR1 and CDR2 are SGHRS and YFSETQ. The study's findings and limits: When analyzed later, a missense DCLRE1C variant was found to be linked to TCR beta V- and J-gene trimming. Rarity marked most TCR sequences, yet some public TCRs occurred in many donors. Prior analysis indicated that the majority of TCR beta V segments exhibited productivity approximately 87% or approximately 30% of the time. TCR beta chains associated with HLA were, in a later analysis, more clonally expanded than equally common others.

The source of this sequence is a man aged 50-59 years in good health and CMV-seropositive. The sample consisted of PBMCs. This chain uses TRBV5-1 with TRBJ2-1; D is possibly TRBD2 (6 bases). CDR3 coding DNA: TGCGCCAGCAGCTTACCGGGAGTGTACAATGAGCAGTTCTTC. It translates to CASSLPGVYNEQFF.